Listed below are T cell receptor beta chains from one sample, sequenced in a study of CD8+CD57+ T cells in acquired aplastic anemia. One entry per CDR3 protein, called by TCRdb with MiXCR from the reads. This sample has tens of thousands of distinct CDR3 sequences, with less than 65% found just once. Sequencing was carried out using sorted CD4+, CD8+, or CD8+CD57+ T cells (not recorded which) from PBMCs. The receptors stem from a human donor in good health, serving as a control. The CDR3 runs from the conserved cysteine through the conserved F or W. The D gene is left open where the match is weak. Clone size is shown for a subset of rows, as once, few, many or a class of expanded clone.

d_call | clone_size | j_call | v_call | cdr3_length | cdr3_nt | cdr3_aa
- | - | TRBJ1-3 | TRBV6-6 | 12 | TGTGCCAGCAGGGCGAGGGGAAACACCATATATTTT | CASRARGNTIYF
TRBD1 | many | TRBJ1-2 | TRBV5-5 | 13 | TGTGCCAGCAGCTTCCAGGGGGCTGGTGGCTACACCTTC | CASSFQGAGGYTF
TRBD2 | medium-sized | TRBJ2-7 | TRBV7-8 | 16 | TGTGCCAGCAGCTTAGAGGCGGGAGGGCTAACCTACGAGCAGTACTTC | CASSLEAGGLTYEQYF
- | many | TRBJ1-1 | TRBV13 | 18 | TGTGCCAGCAGCTTAGGTTGGGGGGCCGGAGTGACGAACACTGAAGCTTTCTTT | CASSLGWGAGVTNTEAFF
- | medium-sized | TRBJ1-1 | TRBV29-1 | 11 | TGCAGCGTTGCGGGGGCGGCGAAAGCTTTCTTT | CSVAGAAKAFF
- | - | TRBJ2-5 | TRBV2 | 13 | TGTGCCAGCAGTGAAGGGGCGGTGGAGACCCAGTACTTC | CASSEGAVETQYF
- | - | TRBJ2-2 | TRBV19 | 12 | TGTGCCAGTAGATCCATGGCAGGAGAGCTGTTTTTT | CASRSMAGELFF
- | - | TRBJ1-2 | TRBV20-1 | 10 | TGCAGTGCTAGCGAGTCTGGCTACACCTTC | CSASESGYTF
TRBD1 | - | TRBJ1-4 | TRBV20-1 | 14 | TGCAGTGCTAGGCGGACAGGGCAGGGGGAAAAACTGTTTTTT | CSARRTGQGEKLFF
TRBD1 | - | TRBJ1-5 | TRBV12-3/TRBV12-4 | 15 | TGTGCCAGCAGCATGGACAGGGCGGGAAGGCAGCCCCAGCATTTT | CASSMDRAGRQPQHF
- | - | TRBJ1-2 | TRBV2 | 14 | TGTGCCAGCACTGATCGAGACTCCAACTATGGCTACACCTTC | CASTDRDSNYGYTF
TRBD1 | many | TRBJ2-2 | TRBV20-1 | 13 | TGCAGTGCTAGGACAGGGGCCGGCGGGGAGCTGTTTTTT | CSARTGAGGELFF
TRBD2 | - | TRBJ2-5 | TRBV11-2 | 16 | TGTGCCAGCAGCTTAGTGGGGCTAGCGGGGGGAGAGACCCAGTACTTC | CASSLVGLAGGETQYF
TRBD2 | - | TRBJ2-7 | TRBV2 | 14 | TGTGCCAGCAGGCGACTAGCATGGACCTACGAGCAGTACTTC | CASRRLAWTYEQYF
TRBD1 | once | TRBJ2-7 | TRBV27 | 13 | TGTGCCAGCAGTTTACAGGGGGACTACGAGCAGTACTTC | CASSLQGDYEQYF